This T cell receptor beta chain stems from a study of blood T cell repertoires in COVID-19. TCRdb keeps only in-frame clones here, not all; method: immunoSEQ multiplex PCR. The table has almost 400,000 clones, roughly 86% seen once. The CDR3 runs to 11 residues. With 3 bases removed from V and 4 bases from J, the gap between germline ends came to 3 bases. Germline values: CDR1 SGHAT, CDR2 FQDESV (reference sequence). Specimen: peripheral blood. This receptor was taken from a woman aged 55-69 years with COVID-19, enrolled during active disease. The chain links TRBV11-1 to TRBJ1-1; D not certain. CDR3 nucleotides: TGTGCCAGCAGCTTTAGCACTGAAGCTTTCTTT. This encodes CASSFSTEAFF.